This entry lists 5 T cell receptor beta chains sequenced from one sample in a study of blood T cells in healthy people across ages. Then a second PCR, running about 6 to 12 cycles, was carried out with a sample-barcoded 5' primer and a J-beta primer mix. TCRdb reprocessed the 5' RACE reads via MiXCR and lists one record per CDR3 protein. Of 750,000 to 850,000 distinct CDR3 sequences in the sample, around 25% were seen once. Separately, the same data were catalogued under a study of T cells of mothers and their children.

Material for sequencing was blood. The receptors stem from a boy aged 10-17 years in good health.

CDR3: CASSYSGPDYEQYF. The CDR3 region has the DNA TGTGCCAGCAGTTACTCGGGGCCAGACTACGAGCAGTACTTC. This sequence joins TRBV6-5 and TRBJ2-7; D might be TRBD1 (5 bases). V was trimmed by 0 bases and J by 3 bases, leaving 9 bases between them. Germline CDR1 reads MNHEY; CDR2 reads SVGAGI. This CDR3 is 14 amino acids long.

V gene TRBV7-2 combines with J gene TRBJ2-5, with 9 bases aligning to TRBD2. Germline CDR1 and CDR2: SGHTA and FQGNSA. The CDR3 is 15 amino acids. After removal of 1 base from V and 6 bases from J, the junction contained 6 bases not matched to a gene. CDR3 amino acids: CASSLDNSGGKTQYF. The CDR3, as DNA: TGTGCCAGCAGCTTAGATAATAGCGGGGGAAAGACCCAGTACTTC.

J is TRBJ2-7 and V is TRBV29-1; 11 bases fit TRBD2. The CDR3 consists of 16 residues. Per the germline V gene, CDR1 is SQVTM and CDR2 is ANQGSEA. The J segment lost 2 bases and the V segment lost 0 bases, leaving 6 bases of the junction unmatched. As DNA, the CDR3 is TGCAGCGTTGAAGAGGTTACTAGCGGGGGTACCTACGAGCAGTACTTC. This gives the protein CSVEEVTSGGTYEQYF.

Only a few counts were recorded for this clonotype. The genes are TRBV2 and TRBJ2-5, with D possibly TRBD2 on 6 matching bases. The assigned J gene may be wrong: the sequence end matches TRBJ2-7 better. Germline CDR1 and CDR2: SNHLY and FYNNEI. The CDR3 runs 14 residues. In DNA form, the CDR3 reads TGTGCCAGCAGTGGCGGCGGAGGGGCCTACGAGCAGTACTTC. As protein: CASSGGGGAYEQYF.

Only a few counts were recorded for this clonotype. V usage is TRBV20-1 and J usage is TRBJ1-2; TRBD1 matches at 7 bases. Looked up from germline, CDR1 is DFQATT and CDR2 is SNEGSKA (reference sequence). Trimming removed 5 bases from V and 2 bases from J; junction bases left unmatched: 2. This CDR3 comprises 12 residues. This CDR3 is CSAVTGNYGYTF. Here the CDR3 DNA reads TGCAGTGCTGTGACAGGGAACTATGGCTACACCTTC.